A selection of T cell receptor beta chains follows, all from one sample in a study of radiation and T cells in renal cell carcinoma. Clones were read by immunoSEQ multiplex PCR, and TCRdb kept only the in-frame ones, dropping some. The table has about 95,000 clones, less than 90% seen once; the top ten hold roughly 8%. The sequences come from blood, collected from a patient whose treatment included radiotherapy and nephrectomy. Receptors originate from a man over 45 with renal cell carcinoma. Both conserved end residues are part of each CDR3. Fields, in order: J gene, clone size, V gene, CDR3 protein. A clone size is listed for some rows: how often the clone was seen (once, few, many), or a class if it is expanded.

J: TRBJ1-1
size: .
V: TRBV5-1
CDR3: CASSVGGWAEAFF

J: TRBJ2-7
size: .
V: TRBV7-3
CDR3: CASSFDRYTREQYF

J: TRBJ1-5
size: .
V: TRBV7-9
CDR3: CASSLAGGEPQHF

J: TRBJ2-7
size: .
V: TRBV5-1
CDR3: CASSATGQSSYEQYF

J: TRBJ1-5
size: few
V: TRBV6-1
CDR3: CASSESGGDQPQHF

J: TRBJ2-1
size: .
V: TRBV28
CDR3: CASSWTAGKRENEQFF

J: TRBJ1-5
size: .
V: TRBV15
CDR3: CATSRGVGGIQPQHF

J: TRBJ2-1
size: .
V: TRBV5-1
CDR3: CASSLEGWGNEQFF

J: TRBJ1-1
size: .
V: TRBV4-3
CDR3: CASSQEFQGKAFF

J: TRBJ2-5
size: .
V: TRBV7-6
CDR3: CASSLEAAGGIQETQYF

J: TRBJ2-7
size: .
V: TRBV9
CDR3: CASSVGTRGPYEQYF

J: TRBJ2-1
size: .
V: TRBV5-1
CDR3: CASSPVQTGNEQFF

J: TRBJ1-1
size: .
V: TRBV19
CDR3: CASSIGPGSEAFF

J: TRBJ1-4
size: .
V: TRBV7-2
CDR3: CASSPGQADEKLFF

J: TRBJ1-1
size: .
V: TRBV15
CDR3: CATSRDHTLNTEAFF